What follows are 25 T cell receptor beta chains derived from one specimen sequenced in a study of PD-L1 blockade in urothelial cancer (dated by TCRdb to the late 2010s). Library method: the immunoSEQ multiplex PCR assay. TCRdb retrieved this table from immuneACCESS and kept in-frame rearrangements only. Not all clones are present; in checked studies, unresolved V genes account for under half, and no reason is known for the remainder. This sample is represented by about 100,000 clones; under 85% of them were singletons. Together, the top ten hold 2.4% of the sample. This specimen was PBMCs, taken around atezolizumab (anti-PD-L1) treatment. These receptors were collected from a man in his forties or fifties with urothelial cancer.

This chain links TRBV19 with TRBJ2-1, with 9 positions matching TRBD2. The V and J ends lost 7 bases and 5 bases, in that order; junction bases with no gene match: 9. The CDR3 runs 15 residues. Germline CDR1 reads LNHDA; CDR2 reads SQIVND (reference sequence). This CDR3 reads CASTQAGGANNEQFF. The CDR3 DNA is TGTGCCAGTACCCAAGCGGGAGGTGCGAACAATGAGCAGTTCTTC.

This clone turned up a few times. The chain uses TRBV5-6 and TRBJ2-3; 10 nucleotides line up with TRBD2. This CDR3 is built from 16 residues. Trimming took 4 bases from V and 0 from J; bases not matched to a gene: 5. Germline values: CDR1 SGHDT, CDR2 YYEEEE. The CDR3 DNA is TGTGCCAGCAGCCTGCAACTAGCGGGGAGCACAGATACGCAGTATTTT. It specifies CASSLQLAGSTDTQYF.

The chain couples TRBV19 to TRBJ2-2; possible D gene TRBD1, 5 bases. Deletions cut 5 bases from V and 0 bases from J, with 13 bases between. This CDR3 comprises 16 residues. The germline V gene has CDR1 LNHDA and CDR2 SQIVND (reference sequence). CDR3 DNA sequence: TGTGCCAGTAGTCGTACAGGCTACACGAACACCGGGGAGCTGTTTTTT. This translates into CASSRTGYTNTGELFF.

The chain is built from TRBV11-2 and TRBJ1-3; D gene uncertain. V was cut by 2 bases and J by 4 bases, with 18 bases left in between. From germline, CDR1 is SGHAT and CDR2 FQNNGV. The CDR3 is made up of 17 amino acids. This CDR3 is CASSLFPVSLRGNTIYF. CDR3 nucleotides: TGTGCCAGCAGCTTATTCCCCGTCAGCCTGAGGGGAAACACCATATATTTT.

Only one count was recorded for this clone. The chain carries TRBV11-1 and TRBJ1-6; TRBD1 matches 11 bases. The CDR3 loop spans 15 amino acids. Germline CDR1 SGHAT, CDR2 FQDESV (reference sequence). J lost 10 bases, V lost 7 bases, and 9 bases had no gene match. Here the CDR3 reads CASTPGQGVNSPLHF. DNA of the CDR3: TGTGCCAGCACCCCGGGACAGGGGGTAAACTCACCCCTCCACTTT.

In its sample, this clone was seen once. This chain joins TRBV7-8 and TRBJ1-5; 10 nucleotides align to TRBD1. V was pared by 5 bases and J by 6 bases, with 10 bases of the junction left unmatched. CDR3 length: 16 residues. CDR1 SGHVS and CDR2 FQNEAQ come from the germline V gene. The CDR3 sequence: CASSPSKTGGIQPQHF. Here the CDR3 DNA reads TGTGCCAGCAGCCCCTCGAAGACAGGGGGCATTCAGCCCCAGCATTTT.

This chain connects TRBV19 to TRBJ1-5, with TRBD1 matching 8 bases. J was trimmed by 5 bases and V by 6 bases; bases with no gene match: 3. CDR1 and CDR2 (germline): LNHDA, SQIVND (reference sequence). The CDR3 runs 13 residues. In DNA form, the CDR3 reads TGTGCCAGTAGGCAGGGGGCCTATCAGCCCCAGCATTTT. It encodes CASRQGAYQPQHF.

The chain combines TRBV7-8 with TRBJ1-5; 7 bases agree with TRBD1. The V and J ends lost 0 bases and 7 bases, in that order; junction bases with no gene match: 0. CDR3 length equals 13 residues. Germline CDR1 and CDR2: SGHVS and FQNEAQ. The CDR3 loop reads CASSLAGGQPQHF. For the CDR3, the DNA is TGTGCCAGCAGCTTAGCAGGGGGCCAGCCCCAGCATTTT.

This clone turned up a few times. The chain is built from TRBV7-9 and TRBJ1-6; no reliable D call. This CDR3 has 16 amino acids. The germline V and J ends were trimmed by 2 bases and 2 bases, with 10 bases remaining between them. Germline assignment: CDR1 SEHNR and CDR2 FQNEAQ (reference sequence). CDR3: CASSLQRLPYNSPLHF. CDR3 coding DNA: TGTGCCAGCAGCTTACAACGCCTACCCTATAATTCACCCCTCCACTTT.

The V and J genes are TRBV5-1 and TRBJ2-1; TRBD2 matches at 11 bases. CDR3 length: 16 residues. V gave up 6 bases and J gave up 6 bases; unmatched junction bases: 11. CDR1 is SGHRS and CDR2 is YFSETQ in the germline V gene. The CDR3 sequence is CASIPSTSGNFNEQFF. The CDR3 bases are TGCGCCAGCATCCCCTCGACTAGCGGGAACTTCAATGAGCAGTTCTTC. The full variable domain, its missing parts supplied by reference TRBV5-1 and TRBJ2-1, is KAGVTQTPRYLIKTRGQQVTLSCSPISGHRSVSWYQQTPGQGLQFLFEYFSETQRNKGNFPGRFSGRQFSNSRSEMNVSTLELGDSALYLCASIPSTSGNFNEQFFGPGTRLTVL.

The chain recombines TRBV7-3 with TRBJ2-1; 7 bases match TRBD1. The germline CDR1 and CDR2 sequences are SGHTA and FQGTGA. This CDR3 has 13 amino acids. The ends lost 1 base at V and 6 bases at J; junction bases unmatched: 0. The CDR3 DNA sequence: TGTGCCAGCAGCTTAAACAGGGGCAATGAGCAGTTCTTC. The encoded protein is CASSLNRGNEQFF.

The rearrangement links TRBV5-8 to TRBJ2-1; TRBD2 matches at 9 bases. With 2 bases clipped from V and 0 bases from J, the junction kept 9 bases outside the gene matches. The germline gives CDR1 SGHTS, CDR2 YDEGEE. The CDR3 is 18 amino acids. The CDR3 DNA sequence: TGTGCCAGCAGCTTATTTAGCGGGAGCTTCAGCTCCTACAATGAGCAGTTCTTC. Protein: CASSLFSGSFSSYNEQFF.

The chain uses TRBV19 and TRBJ1-1; a weak D match, TRBD1 (6 bases). This CDR3 comprises 15 residues. Trimming stripped 4 bases from V and 0 bases from J, with 12 bases between. Per the germline V gene, CDR1 is LNHDA and CDR2 is SQIVND (reference sequence). The CDR3 reads CASSSGGVLNTEAFF. CDR3 sequence (DNA): TGTGCCAGTAGTAGTGGGGGCGTATTGAACACTGAAGCTTTCTTT.

As to this clone: Other DNA sequences of this sample code for an identical CDR3. In DNA, the CDR3 is TGTGCCAGCAGCTTTAACCAGGGGGACTATGGCTACACCTTC. Amino acid sequence: CASSFNQGDYGYTF. V gene TRBV7-2 combines with J gene TRBJ1-2; 7 bases align to TRBD1. J gave up 3 bases and V 3 bases, and 4 bases lay outside the gene matches. CDR1 SGHTA and CDR2 FQGNSA come from the germline V gene. The CDR3 is 14 residues long.

The chain joins TRBV7-2 to TRBJ2-1; possible D gene TRBD2, 7 bases. This CDR3 is built from 17 residues. The ends were cut back, 1 base at V and 8 bases at J, with 21 bases in the middle. Per the germline V gene, CDR1 is SGHTA and CDR2 is FQGNSA. The CDR3 region is CASSLGGRGGAIDEQFF. DNA for the CDR3: TGTGCCAGCAGCTTAGGGGGCCGTGGGGGGGCGATCGATGAGCAGTTCTTC.

The chain uses TRBV18 and TRBJ2-7, with unresolved D. The CDR3 length is 13 residues. Per germline, CDR1 KGHSH and CDR2 LQKENI. Trimming removed 4 bases from V and 2 bases from J, with 9 bases in between. This chain's CDR3 is CASSRPPTYEQYF. The CDR3 nucleotides read TGTGCCAGCTCACGGCCCCCAACCTACGAGCAGTACTTC.

The CDR3 DNA reads TGTGCCAGCAGCTTTTTAGCGAGCTACGAGCAGTACTTC. Translation: CASSFLASYEQYF. The V call is TRBV11-2, the J call TRBJ2-7, with D maybe TRBD2 (5 bases). The CDR3 loop spans 13 amino acids. Germline V CDR1 and CDR2: SGHAT, FQNNGV. Trimming shortened V by 3 bases and J by 3 bases, and 9 bases separated the two germline ends.

The chain links TRBV6-5 to TRBJ2-3; weak D call: TRBD1 (6 bases). Deletions cut 4 bases from V and 1 base from J, with 9 bases between. Per germline, CDR1 MNHEY and CDR2 SVGAGI. The CDR3 totals 14 residues. CDR3 DNA sequence: TGTGCCAGCAGTTCCCACAGGGGCACAGATACGCAGTATTTT. It encodes CASSSHRGTDTQYF.

The chain employs TRBV4-1 and TRBJ1-5, with D possibly TRBD1 on 6 matching bases. Germline V gene sequence: CDR1 MGHRA, CDR2 YSYEKL. V shed 5 bases and J shed 3 bases, with 11 bases lying between them. The CDR3 totals 14 residues. The CDR3 DNA is TGCGCCAGCAGCAGAAACAGGGACAATCAGCCCCAGCATTTT. Amino acids: CASSRNRDNQPQHF.

This rearrangement joins TRBV7-9 to TRBJ2-1; 7 bases map to TRBD1. There are 15 residues in the CDR3. The germline CDR1 and CDR2 sequences are SEHNR and FQNEAQ (reference sequence). Trimming took 3 bases from V and 2 from J; bases not matched to a gene: 4. CDR3 loop: CASSFDRAAYNEQFF. The CDR3 DNA follows: TGTGCCAGCAGCTTTGACAGGGCCGCCTACAATGAGCAGTTCTTC.

This chain links TRBV6-5 with TRBJ1-3, with TRBD1 matching 9 bases. Germline values: CDR1 MNHEY, CDR2 SVGAGI. The CDR3 sequence is 16 residues long. V was pared by 4 bases and J by 1 base, with 5 bases of the junction left unmatched. CDR3: CASSSGTGRSGNTIYF. The CDR3 nucleotides read TGTGCCAGCAGTTCGGGGACAGGGCGATCTGGAAACACCATATATTTT.

The chain links TRBV13 to TRBJ2-2, with D possibly TRBD2 on 6 matching bases. The CDR3 is 13 amino acids. The germline V gene has CDR1 PRHDT and CDR2 FYEKMQ (reference sequence). The ends were cut back, 5 bases at V and 5 bases at J, with 9 bases in the middle. CDR3 protein: CASSPRGTGELFF. The CDR3 nucleotides read TGTGCCAGCAGCCCGCGGGGAACCGGGGAGCTGTTTTTT.

This clone occurred a few times. CDR3 bases: TGTGCCAGCAGCTTAGATCGGGGCTATAATTCACCCCTCCACTTT. Translation: CASSLDRGYNSPLHF. J is TRBJ1-6 and V is TRBV7-9; D is undetermined. Germline V gene lookup returns CDR1 SEHNR and CDR2 FQNEAQ (reference sequence). This CDR3 is built from 15 residues. Trimming removed 1 base from V and 3 bases from J, with 7 bases in between.

The chain employs TRBV28 and TRBJ2-3; the match to TRBD1 covers 9 bases. V lost 6 bases, J lost 3 bases, and 7 bases stayed unmatched. The length of the CDR3 is 15 residues. Germline CDR1 is MDHEN and CDR2 is SYDVKM. This CDR3 is CASSPRQGVTDTQYF. CDR3 bases: TGTGCCAGCAGCCCCAGACAGGGGGTTACAGATACGCAGTATTTT. Full variable domain (missing parts from reference TRBV28 and TRBJ2-3): DVKVTQSSRYLVKRTGEKVFLECVQDMDHENMFWYRQDPGLGLRLIYFSYDVKMKEKGDIPEGYSVSREKKERFSLILESASTNQTSMYLCASSPRQGVTDTQYFGPGTRLTVL.

The V call is TRBV2, the J call TRBJ2-5; 8 bases map to TRBD2. With 4 bases clipped from V and 2 bases from J, the junction kept 3 bases outside the gene matches. CDR3 size: 14 residues. Per germline, CDR1 SNHLY and CDR2 FYNNEI. In nucleotides, the CDR3 is TGTGCCAGCAGTGGCCCGGGGGGGCAAGAGACCCAGTACTTC. Its protein product is CASSGPGGQETQYF.